The table lists the clone carrying this T cell receptor beta chain with a few counts. CDR3 length: 16 residues. V lost 2 bases to trimming and J lost 4 bases; unmatched junction nucleotides: 6. CDR1 is MNHEY and CDR2 is SVGAGI in the germline V gene. These data belong to a study of blood T cells in healthy people across ages. Turning to the study itself: Every two T cells gave about one barcoded beta molecule via template switching.

With a J-beta primer mix and a sample-barcoded 5' primer, a second PCR ran about 7 to 12 cycles. All cDNA molecules were each tagged by a template-switch adaptor with 12 random nucleotides. MiXCR was run by TCRdb on the 5' RACE reads, yielding one entry per CDR3 protein. The table has approximately 800,000 distinct CDR3 sequences, 25% seen once. The same sample was also used in a study of T cells of mothers and their children. That paper states: Healthy Caucasian mothers, a few in number, and their six children were the donors. Detection yielded no persistent microchimeric T cell clones.

Sequencing was performed on blood. This TCR derives from a boy under 18 in good health. This sequence joins TRBV6-5 and TRBJ2-7; 12 bases fit TRBD2. DNA for the CDR3: TGTGCCAGCAGTTACCAAAGGACTAGCGGGATATACGAGCAGTACTTC. Protein: CASSYQRTSGIYEQYF.